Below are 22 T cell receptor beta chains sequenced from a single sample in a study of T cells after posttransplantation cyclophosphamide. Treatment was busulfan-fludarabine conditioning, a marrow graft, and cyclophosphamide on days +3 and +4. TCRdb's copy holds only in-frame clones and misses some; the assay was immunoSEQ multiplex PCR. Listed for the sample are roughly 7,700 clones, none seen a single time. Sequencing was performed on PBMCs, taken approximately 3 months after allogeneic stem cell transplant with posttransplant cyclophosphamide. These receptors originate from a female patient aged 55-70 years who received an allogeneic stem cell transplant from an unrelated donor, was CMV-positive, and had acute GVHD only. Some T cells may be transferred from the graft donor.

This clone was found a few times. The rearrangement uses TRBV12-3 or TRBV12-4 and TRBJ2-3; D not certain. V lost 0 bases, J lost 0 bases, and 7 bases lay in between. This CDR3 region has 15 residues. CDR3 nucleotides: TGTGCCAGCAGTTTAGCCAGACATAGCACAGATACGCAGTATTTT. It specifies CASSLARHSTDTQYF.

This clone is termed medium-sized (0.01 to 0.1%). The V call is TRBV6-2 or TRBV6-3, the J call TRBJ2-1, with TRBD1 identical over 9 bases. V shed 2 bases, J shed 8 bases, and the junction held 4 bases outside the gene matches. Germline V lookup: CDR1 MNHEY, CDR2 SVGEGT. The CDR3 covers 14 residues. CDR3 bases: TGTGCCAGCAGTTACGGGACAGGGATGGATGAGCAGTTCTTC. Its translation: CASSYGTGMDEQFF.

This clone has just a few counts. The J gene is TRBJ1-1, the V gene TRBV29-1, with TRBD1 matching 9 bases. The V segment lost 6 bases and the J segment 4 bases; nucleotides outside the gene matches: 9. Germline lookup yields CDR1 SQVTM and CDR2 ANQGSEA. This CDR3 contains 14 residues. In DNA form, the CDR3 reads TGCAGCGTGGCACAGGGGGCGAGTGTCACTGAAGCTTTCTTT. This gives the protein CSVAQGASVTEAFF.

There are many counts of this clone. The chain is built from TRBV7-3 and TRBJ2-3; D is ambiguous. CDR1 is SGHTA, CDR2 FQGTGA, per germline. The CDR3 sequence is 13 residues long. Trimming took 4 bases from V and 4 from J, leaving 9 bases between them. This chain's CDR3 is CASSSGRSDTQYF. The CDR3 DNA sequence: TGTGCCAGCAGCTCGGGTCGGTCAGATACGCAGTATTTT.

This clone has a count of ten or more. The CDR3 coding sequence is TGTGCCAGCAGTATAACTAGCGGGAGAGGGCAGTACTTC. Its protein is CASSITSGRGQYF. The gene calls are TRBV28 and TRBJ2-7; 11 bases match TRBD2. V shed 5 bases and J 9 bases; nucleotides not matched to a gene: 6. Per germline, CDR1 MDHEN and CDR2 SYDVKM. The CDR3 is 13 residues long.

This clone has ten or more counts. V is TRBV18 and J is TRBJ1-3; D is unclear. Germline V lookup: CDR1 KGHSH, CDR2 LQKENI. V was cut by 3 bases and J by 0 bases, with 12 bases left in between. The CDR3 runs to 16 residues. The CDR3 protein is CASSPLGGDSGNTIYF. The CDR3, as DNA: TGTGCCAGCTCACCCCTCGGCGGGGACTCTGGAAACACCATATATTTT.

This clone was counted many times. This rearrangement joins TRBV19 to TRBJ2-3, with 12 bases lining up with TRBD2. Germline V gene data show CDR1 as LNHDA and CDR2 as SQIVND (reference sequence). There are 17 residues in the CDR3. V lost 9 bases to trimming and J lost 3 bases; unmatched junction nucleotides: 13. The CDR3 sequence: CASARPTSGSGTDTQYF. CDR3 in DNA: TGTGCCAGCGCCCGCCCGACTAGCGGGAGTGGAACAGATACGCAGTATTTT.

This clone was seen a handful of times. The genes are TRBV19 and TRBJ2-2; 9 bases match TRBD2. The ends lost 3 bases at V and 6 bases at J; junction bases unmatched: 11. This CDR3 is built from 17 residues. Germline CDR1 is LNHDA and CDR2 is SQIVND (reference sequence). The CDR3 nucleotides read TGTGCCAGTAGTATCACAGGACTAGCGAAGGGCCCCGGGGAGCTGTTTTTT. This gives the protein CASSITGLAKGPGELFF.

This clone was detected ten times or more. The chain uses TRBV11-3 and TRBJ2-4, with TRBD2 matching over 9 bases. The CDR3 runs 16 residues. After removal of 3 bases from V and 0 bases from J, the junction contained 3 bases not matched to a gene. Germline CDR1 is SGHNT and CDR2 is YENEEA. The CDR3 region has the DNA TGTGCCAGCAGCTTTGCGGGGGGGGTAGCCAAAAACATTCAGTACTTC. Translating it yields CASSFAGGVAKNIQYF.

CDR3 region: CASTSRDRDARPQHF. The CDR3 nucleotides read TGTGCCAGTACCTCCCGGGACAGGGACGCACGGCCCCAGCATTTT. The gene calls are TRBV19 and TRBJ1-5; TRBD1 matches at 9 bases. The CDR3 spans 15 residues. The junction had 13 bases not matched to a gene; V was cut back by 7 bases and J by 9 bases. CDR1 is LNHDA, CDR2 SQIVND, per germline (reference sequence).

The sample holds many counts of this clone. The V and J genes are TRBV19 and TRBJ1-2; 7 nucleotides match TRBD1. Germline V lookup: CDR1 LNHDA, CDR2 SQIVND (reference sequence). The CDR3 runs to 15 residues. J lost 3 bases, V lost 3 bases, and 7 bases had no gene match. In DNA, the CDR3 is TGTGCCAGTAGTATCTACAGGGGCGCGGACTATGGCTACACCTTC. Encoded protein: CASSIYRGADYGYTF. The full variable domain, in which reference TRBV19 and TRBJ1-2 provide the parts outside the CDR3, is DGGITQSPKYLFRKEGQNVTLSCEQNLNHDAMYWYRQDPGQGLRLIYYSQIVNDFQKGDIAEGYSVSREKKESFPLTVTSAQKNPTAFYLCASSIYRGADYGYTFGSGTRLTVV.

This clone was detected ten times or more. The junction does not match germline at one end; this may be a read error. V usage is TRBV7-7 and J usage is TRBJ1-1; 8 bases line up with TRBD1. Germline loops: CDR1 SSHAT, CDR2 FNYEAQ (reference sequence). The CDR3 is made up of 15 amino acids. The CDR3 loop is CASSRWTGKVTEAFF. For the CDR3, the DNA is TGTGCTAGCAGCCGATGGACAGGGAAGGTCACTGAAGCTTTCTTT.

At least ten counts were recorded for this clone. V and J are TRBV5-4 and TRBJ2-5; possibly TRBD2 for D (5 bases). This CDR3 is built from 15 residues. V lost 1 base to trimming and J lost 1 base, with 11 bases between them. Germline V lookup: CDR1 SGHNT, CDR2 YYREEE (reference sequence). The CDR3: CASSLSRGSQETQYF. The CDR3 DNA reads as TGTGCCAGCAGCTTGAGTCGAGGGTCCCAAGAGACCCAGTACTTC.

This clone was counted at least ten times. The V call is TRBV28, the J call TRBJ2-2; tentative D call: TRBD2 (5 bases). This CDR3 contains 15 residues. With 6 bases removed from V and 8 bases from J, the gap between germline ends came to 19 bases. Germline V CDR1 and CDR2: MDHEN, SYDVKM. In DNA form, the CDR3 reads TGTGCCAGCAGACCCGACGGGATAGCGTTTGGGGAGCTGTTTTTT. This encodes CASRPDGIAFGELFF. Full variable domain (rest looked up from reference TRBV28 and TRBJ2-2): DVKVTQSSRYLVKRTGEKVFLECVQDMDHENMFWYRQDPGLGLRLIYFSYDVKMKEKGDIPEGYSVSREKKERFSLILESASTNQTSMYLCASRPDGIAFGELFFGEGSRLTVL.

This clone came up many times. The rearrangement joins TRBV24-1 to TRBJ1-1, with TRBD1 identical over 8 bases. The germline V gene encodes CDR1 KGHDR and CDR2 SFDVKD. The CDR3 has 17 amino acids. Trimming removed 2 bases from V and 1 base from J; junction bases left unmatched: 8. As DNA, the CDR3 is TGTGCCACCAGTGATTCCGGGACAGGCGTGGCGAACACTGAAGCTTTCTTT. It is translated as CATSDSGTGVANTEAFF.

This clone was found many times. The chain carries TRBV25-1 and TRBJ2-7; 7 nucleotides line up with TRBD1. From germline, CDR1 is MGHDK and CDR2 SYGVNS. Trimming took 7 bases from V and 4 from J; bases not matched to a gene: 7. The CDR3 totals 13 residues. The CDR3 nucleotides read TGTGCCAGCACCGAAGGGGGCGCGTACGAGCAGTACTTC. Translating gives CASTEGGAYEQYF.

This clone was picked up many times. The CDR3 sequence: CASSPWGGPPDTQYF. DNA of the CDR3: TGTGCCAGCAGTCCCTGGGGGGGGCCACCAGATACGCAGTATTTT. This sequence joins TRBV27 and TRBJ2-3; D might be TRBD2 (7 bases). The germline CDR1 and CDR2 sequences are MNHEY and SMNVEV (reference sequence). The CDR3 contains 15 residues. Trimming removed 5 bases from V and 4 bases from J, with 16 bases in between.

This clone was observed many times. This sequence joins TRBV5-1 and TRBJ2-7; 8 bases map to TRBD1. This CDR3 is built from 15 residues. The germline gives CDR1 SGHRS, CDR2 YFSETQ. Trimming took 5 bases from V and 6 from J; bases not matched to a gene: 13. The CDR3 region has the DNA TGCGCCAGCAGGACTACCTCCACGACAGGGGTCGAGCAGTACTTC. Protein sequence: CASRTTSTTGVEQYF.

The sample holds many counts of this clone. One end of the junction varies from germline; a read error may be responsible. Written as DNA, the CDR3 is TGTGCCAGCAGCATAGAAGCGGGAGGGCCCTACGAGCAGTACTTC. It is translated as CASSIEAGGPYEQYF. The rearrangement joins TRBV11-2 to TRBJ2-7, with 10 bases matching TRBD2. The V gene's germline CDR1 is SGHAT and CDR2 FQNNGV. The CDR3 totals 15 residues.

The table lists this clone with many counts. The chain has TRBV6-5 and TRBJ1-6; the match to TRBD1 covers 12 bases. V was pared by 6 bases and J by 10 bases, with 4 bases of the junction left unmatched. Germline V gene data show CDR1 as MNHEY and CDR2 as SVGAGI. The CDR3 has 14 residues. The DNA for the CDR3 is TGTGCCAGCAGGGGACAGGGGGCACGGTCACCCCTCCACTTT. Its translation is CASRGQGARSPLHF.

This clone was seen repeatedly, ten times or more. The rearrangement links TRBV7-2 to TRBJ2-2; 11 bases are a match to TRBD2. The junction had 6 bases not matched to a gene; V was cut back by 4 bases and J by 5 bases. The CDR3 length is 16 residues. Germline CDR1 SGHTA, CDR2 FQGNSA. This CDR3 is CASSSSSGRRTGELFF. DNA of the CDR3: TGTGCCAGCAGCTCATCTAGCGGGAGGCGGACCGGGGAGCTGTTTTTT.

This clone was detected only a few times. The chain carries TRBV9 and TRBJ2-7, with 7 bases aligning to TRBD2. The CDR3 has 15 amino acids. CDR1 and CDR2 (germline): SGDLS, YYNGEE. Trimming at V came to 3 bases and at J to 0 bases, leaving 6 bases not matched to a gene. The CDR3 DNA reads TGTGCCAGCAGCGCCTACGGGGGGAACTCCTACGAGCAGTACTTC. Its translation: CASSAYGGNSYEQYF.